One T cell receptor beta chain is described in this entry. Its specificity is not known. The data stem from a study of T cells after yellow fever vaccination. Study results and limitations: Compared with primary, the secondary response was weaker and peaked at day 5, not 15. Researchers cautioned that FACS-sorted repertoires could harbor abundant clonotypes contaminating from the bulk population.

TCRdb re-derived calls from the 5' RACE reads in MiXCR, one entry per CDR3 protein. The sample lists some 160,000 distinct CDR3 sequences; 6% to 7.5% were seen once. V dropped 2 bases and J dropped 5 bases, with 13 bases sitting between them. CDR3 length: 15 amino acids. From germline, CDR1 is MNHEY and CDR2 SVGAGI. The sequenced sample was CD4+ T cells sorted from PBMCs, obtained around 5 days after the first yellow fever vaccination. This receptor was identified in a young man who received the YFV17D yellow fever vaccine. The chain is built from TRBV6-5 and TRBJ1-5, with D perhaps matching TRBD1 (6 bases). DNA of the CDR3: TGTGCCAGCAGTTACGCGGGGTCAGGGGATCAGCCCCAGCATTTT. Translation gives CASSYAGSGDQPQHF.